Following are 5 T cell receptor beta chains from one sample sequenced in a study of T cell repertoires in aging, cancer and after chemotherapy. TRB rearrangements spanning V, D and J were amplified using mixed TRB-A/B primers. TCRdb used MiXCR to reprocess the multiplex PCR reads, holding one entry per CDR3 protein. The sample yields 5,500 to 7,000 distinct CDR3 sequences, about 25% seen once. Amplification of TCR beta used genomic DNA extracted from peripheral blood. The specimen was blood. Source of these receptors: a human donor in good health.

This clonotype occurred a few times. The chain is built from TRBV20-1 and TRBJ2-1, with 10 bases identical to TRBD1. CDR3 length: 13 amino acids. Trimming at V came to 5 bases and at J to 9 bases, leaving 7 bases not matched to a gene. CDR1 and CDR2 from the germline V gene are DFQATT and SNEGSKA (reference sequence). The DNA for the CDR3 is TGCAGTGCTTCTAGGACAGGGGGTATTGAGCAGTTCTTC. Its translation: CSASRTGGIEQFF.

This clonotype qualifies as medium-sized (0.01 to 0.1%). The chain employs TRBV6-2 or TRBV6-3 and TRBJ2-3; the D gene is possibly TRBD1 (5 bases). Germline CDR1 is MNHEY and CDR2 is SVGEGT. The CDR3 extends over 15 amino acids. Trimming removed 4 bases from V and 0 bases from J, with 11 bases in between. CDR3 coding DNA: TGTGCCAGCAGTTTGACAGAGCTTAGCACAGATACGCAGTATTTT. This translates into CASSLTELSTDTQYF.

This clonotype counts as medium-sized (0.01 to 0.1%). The V gene is TRBV5-6, the J gene TRBJ1-5, with D unresolved. With 4 bases removed from V and 2 bases from J, the gap between germline ends came to 13 bases. Germline V CDR1 and CDR2: SGHDT, YYEEEE. This CDR3 is built from 15 residues. The CDR3 coding sequence is TGTGCCAGCAGCCGTGGGGAGGGCCGCAATCAGCCCCAGCATTTT. Its protein is CASSRGEGRNQPQHF.

Within the sample, this clonotype is medium-sized. The chain links TRBV20-1 to TRBJ2-7; 7 positions agree with TRBD2. Per germline, CDR1 DFQATT and CDR2 SNEGSKA (reference sequence). CDR3 length: 13 amino acids. V trimming: 5 bases; J trimming: 2 bases; junction bases outside the gene matches: 6. The DNA for the CDR3 is TGCAGTGCTTATGGGAGGGTGGCCTACGAGCAGTACTTC. Translating it yields CSAYGRVAYEQYF.

By frequency in the sample, this clonotype is medium-sized. The rearrangement uses TRBV6-2 or TRBV6-3 and TRBJ1-2; 11 nucleotides agree with TRBD1. V gave up 3 bases and J gave up 4 bases; unmatched junction bases: 13. Germline V CDR1 and CDR2: MNHEY, SVGEGT. The CDR3 runs 18 residues. CDR3 nucleotides: TGTGCCAGCAGTTATGCCGGACAGGGGGCAATTGGGACCTATGGCTACACCTTC. Protein product: CASSYAGQGAIGTYGYTF.